These 29 T cell receptor beta chains were all obtained from the same sample, sequenced in a study of spatial heterogeneity in lung cancer. The antigens these receptors bind are not known. The time point is: sample taken at primary tumor resection. TCRdb recomputed calls from the 5' RACE reads with MiXCR, one row per CDR3 protein. Of some 25,000 distinct CDR3 sequences in the sample, just over 7% were seen once. General study points: Tumors with more nonsynonymous mutations had more expanded intratumoral alpha and beta TCRs.

The source was lung tumor tissue, collected at surgery. The receptor source for this set is a male donor with early-stage non-small cell lung cancer.

The chain has TRBV20-1 and TRBJ2-1, with D tentatively TRBD2 (5 bases). CDR1 is DFQATT, CDR2 SNEGSKA, per germline (reference sequence). The CDR3 runs 14 residues. V was trimmed by 6 bases and J by 6 bases, leaving 18 bases between them. The CDR3 spells CSAPTLATINEQFF. For the CDR3, the DNA is TGCAGTGCCCCTACGCTAGCTACGATCAATGAGCAGTTCTTC.

V and J are TRBV20-1 and TRBJ2-7; TRBD2 matches at 9 bases. The CDR3 length is 17 residues. With V trimmed by 3 bases and J by 3 bases, 15 bases remained unmatched. CDR1 DFQATT and CDR2 SNEGSKA come from the germline V gene (reference sequence). DNA for the CDR3: TGCAGTGCTAGGGCATCCCTCCCGGGACTAGCCTTCTACGAGCAGTACTTC. It codes for CSARASLPGLAFYEQYF.

This clonotype appeared many times. J is TRBJ2-7 and V is TRBV20-1; D may match TRBD1 or TRBD2 (5 bases each). CDR1 and CDR2 (germline): DFQATT, SNEGSKA (reference sequence). With 2 bases removed from V and 2 bases from J, the gap between germline ends came to 13 bases. The CDR3 totals 14 residues. This CDR3 is CSARSGTHAYEQYF. In DNA, the CDR3 is TGCAGTGCTAGATCTGGGACGCACGCCTACGAGCAGTACTTC.

The chain couples TRBV3-1 to TRBJ2-7; unclear D gene. V lost 0 bases and J lost 3, with 9 bases in between. The CDR3 loop spans 14 amino acids. CDR1 and CDR2 from the germline V gene are LGHDT and YNNKEL (reference sequence). CDR3 in DNA: TGTGCCAGCAGCCAAGAAAACAGTGACTACGAGCAGTACTTC. This gives the protein CASSQENSDYEQYF.

This clonotype showed up many times. The chain combines TRBV7-9 with TRBJ2-3; D is uncertain. The CDR3 is made up of 13 amino acids. Germline V gene sequence: CDR1 SEHNR, CDR2 FQNEAQ (reference sequence). V gave up 3 bases and J gave up 4 bases, with 8 bases separating them. CDR3 sequence (DNA): TGTGCCAGCAGCTTTAGTCGCGCAGATACGCAGTATTTT. Its translation: CASSFSRADTQYF.

This clonotype occurred a few times. The V gene is TRBV12-3 or TRBV12-4, the J gene TRBJ2-3, with TRBD1 matching 7 bases. V shed 7 bases, J shed 3 bases, and the junction held 4 bases outside the gene matches. The CDR3 is 13 residues long. The CDR3: CASTLGQTDTQYF. The CDR3 coding sequence is TGTGCCAGCACCCTGGGACAGACAGATACGCAGTATTTT.

CDR3 DNA sequence: TGTGCCAGCAGCTACCAGCGGGGGGGCCTCAATGAGCAGTTCTTC. It yields the protein CASSYQRGGLNEQFF. The J gene is TRBJ2-1, the V gene TRBV3-1, with 10 bases lining up with TRBD2. The CDR3 runs 15 residues. CDR1 and CDR2 (germline): LGHDT, YNNKEL (reference sequence). Trimming removed 5 bases from V and 6 bases from J; junction bases left unmatched: 7.

This clonotype was picked up a small number of times. The chain combines TRBV12-2 with TRBJ2-3; the table gives TRBD1 as D, unverified against the DNA. TRBV12-2 is a pseudogene. The CDR3 runs 21 residues. CDR3 sequence: CRDSRRKELDVTRLVTDTQYF. CDR3 nucleotide sequence: TGTAGAGACAGTAGGAGGAAAGAGCTAGACGTTACCCGGCTTGTCACAGATACGCAGTATTTT.

This clonotype was seen more than once but under ten times. J is TRBJ2-1 and V is TRBV11-2; D is perhaps TRBD1 or TRBD2 (6 bases each). This CDR3 contains 15 residues. CDR1 and CDR2 (germline): SGHAT, FQNNGV. The V and J ends lost 4 bases and 7 bases respectively, with 17 bases between them. CDR3 amino acids: CASSSRGARMNEQFF. The CDR3 DNA reads TGTGCCAGCAGCTCGAGGGGGGCTAGGATGAATGAGCAGTTCTTC.

This clonotype was detected many times. This chain uses TRBV20-1 with TRBJ2-2; D is ambiguous. Germline V CDR1 and CDR2: DFQATT, SNEGSKA (reference sequence). This CDR3 region has 13 residues. Between the trimmed V and J ends, which lost 5 bases and 10 bases, there was a span of 17 bases. CDR3: CSALPGPIKELFF. In nucleotides, the CDR3 is TGCAGTGCTCTTCCCGGGCCGATCAAGGAGCTGTTTTTT.

This clonotype was seen repeatedly, ten times or more. CDR3 region: CAIRRDNYSNQPQHF. The CDR3 nucleotides are TGTGCCATTCGCCGGGACAACTATAGCAATCAGCCCCAGCATTTT. The chain has TRBV6-2 or TRBV6-3 and TRBJ1-5, with D perhaps TRBD1 (6 bases). The CDR3 runs to 15 residues. Trimming removed 10 bases at V and 0 bases at J, with 16 bases between. CDR1 MNHEY and CDR2 SVGEGT come from the germline V gene.

About this clonotype itself: Being one base from a much bigger clone, this may be a read error. The CDR3 DNA follows: TGTGCCAGCAGCCCCGCCAGGCGAGGGAATCAGCCCCAGCATTTT. Translating it yields CASSPARRGNQPQHF. The genes are TRBV28 and TRBJ1-5; D unclear. The CDR3 runs to 15 residues. Trimming took 6 bases from V and 4 from J, leaving 16 bases between them. Per germline, CDR1 MDHEN and CDR2 SYDVKM.

This clonotype showed up many times. The CDR3 is CASSSVLSSYNEQFF. CDR3 in DNA: TGTGCCAGCAGCTCTGTTCTTAGCTCCTACAATGAGCAGTTCTTC. J is TRBJ2-1 and V is TRBV11-2; D call uncertain. V was shortened by 4 bases and J by 0 bases, with 10 bases between the two germline ends. Germline V gene sequence: CDR1 SGHAT, CDR2 FQNNGV. The CDR3 is 15 residues long.

This clonotype has at least ten counts. The V and J genes are TRBV3-1 and TRBJ1-2; 8 bases agree with TRBD1. V lost 0 bases and J lost 8; bases outside the gene matches: 5. The V gene's germline CDR1 is LGHDT and CDR2 YNNKEL (reference sequence). This CDR3 is 14 amino acids long. Here the CDR3 reads CASSQDARGLGYTF. CDR3 nucleotides: TGTGCCAGCAGCCAAGACGCCAGGGGGCTCGGCTACACCTTC.

V usage is TRBV11-2 and J usage is TRBJ1-3; unclear D gene. CDR3 length equals 14 residues. V dropped 6 bases and J dropped 2 bases, with 11 bases sitting between them. CDR1 is SGHAT, CDR2 FQNNGV, per germline. Here the CDR3 reads CASSTTRTGNTIYF. DNA of the CDR3: TGTGCCAGCAGTACGACCAGGACTGGAAACACCATATATTTT.

This clonotype was picked up many times. The rearrangement joins TRBV28 to TRBJ1-2; D is unclear. There are 12 residues in the CDR3. Trimming took 5 bases from V and 0 from J, leaving 4 bases between them. In germline, CDR1 is MDHEN, CDR2 SYDVKM. CDR3 amino acids: CASSKTNYGYTF. CDR3 in DNA: TGTGCCAGCAGTAAGACTAACTATGGCTACACCTTC.

V usage is TRBV11-2 and J usage is TRBJ2-2, with a weak D call TRBD2 (5 bases). Germline assignment: CDR1 SGHAT and CDR2 FQNNGV. V lost 5 bases to trimming and J lost 2 bases, with 9 bases between them. This CDR3 spans 14 amino acids. The CDR3 sequence: CASSLDFNTGELFF. CDR3 coding DNA: TGTGCCAGCAGCCTGGACTTCAACACCGGGGAGCTGTTTTTT. The variable domain in full, with the rest retrieved from reference TRBV11-2 and TRBJ2-2, is EAGVAQSPRYKIIEKRQSVAFWCNPISGHATLYWYQQILGQGPKLLIQFQNNGVVDDSQLPKDRFSAERLKGVDSTLKIQPAKLEDSAVYLCASSLDFNTGELFFGEGSRLTVL.

This clonotype appeared many times. The chain couples TRBV10-3 to TRBJ2-5; TRBD2 matches 7 bases. The germline gives CDR1 ENHRY, CDR2 SYGVKD. V lost 11 bases and J lost 0; bases outside the gene matches: 3. The CDR3 runs to 12 residues. For the CDR3, the DNA is TGTGCCTCTACTAGCGACCAAGAGACCCAGTACTTC. Translation: CASTSDQETQYF.

This clonotype was seen many times. The chain combines TRBV18 with TRBJ2-1; TRBD1 agrees at 9 bases. The CDR3 length is 15 residues. J was trimmed by 5 bases and V by 3 bases; bases with no gene match: 5. Germline loops: CDR1 KGHSH, CDR2 LQKENI. CDR3 nucleotides: TGTGCCAGCTCACCGGGACAGGGTAACAACAATGAGCAGTTCTTC. Encoded protein: CASSPGQGNNNEQFF.

This clonotype has a count of ten or more. The chain recombines TRBV5-1 with TRBJ2-5; 7 bases are shared with TRBD2. This CDR3 region has 13 residues. The germline CDR1 and CDR2 sequences are SGHRS and YFSETQ. The V gene end was trimmed by 3 bases and the J gene end by 8 bases; junction bases not matched to a gene: 7. CDR3 protein: CASSSAREGTQYF. The DNA for the CDR3 is TGCGCCAGCAGCTCGGCCAGGGAGGGAACCCAGTACTTC.

This clonotype was recorded at least ten times. This chain connects TRBV5-1 to TRBJ2-3; D is unresolved. Trimming left V 3 bases short and J 5 bases short, with 16 bases between. The germline V gene has CDR1 SGHRS and CDR2 YFSETQ. This CDR3 is built from 15 residues. CDR3 sequence reads: CASSWVAAPGDTQYF. The CDR3, as DNA: TGCGCCAGCAGCTGGGTCGCAGCCCCAGGAGATACGCAGTATTTT.

In this sample, this clonotype turned up a few times. This chain joins TRBV6-2 or TRBV6-3 and TRBJ2-3, with TRBD1 matching over 7 bases. The CDR3 runs to 14 residues. Germline V lookup: CDR1 MNHEY, CDR2 SVGEGT. Losses at the gene ends were 5 bases for V and 3 bases for J; bases not matched to a gene: 5. CDR3 region: CASSIQGLTDTQYF. CDR3 coding DNA: TGTGCCAGCAGTATACAGGGGTTAACAGATACGCAGTATTTT.

In its sample, this clonotype was seen many times. This sequence joins TRBV29-1 and TRBJ2-3, with TRBD1 matching over 8 bases. Germline CDR1 is SQVTM and CDR2 is ANQGSEA. V was clipped by 1 base and J by 2 bases; unmatched bases: 5. CDR3 length: 15 residues. In DNA, the CDR3 is TGCAGCGTTGAAGGAGGACAGGGAATCACAGATACGCAGTATTTT. Residues: CSVEGGQGITDTQYF.

This clonotype was seen a few times. The chain links TRBV6-2 or TRBV6-3 to TRBJ1-2; possible D gene TRBD1, 5 bases. The CDR3 sequence is 13 residues long. Germline V gene lookup returns CDR1 MNHEY and CDR2 SVGEGT. The ends were cut back, 5 bases at V and 4 bases at J, with 11 bases in the middle. The CDR3: CASSNTGSYGYTF. The CDR3 DNA follows: TGTGCCAGCAGTAACACAGGATCCTATGGCTACACCTTC.

This clonotype is labeled medium-sized (0.01 to 0.1%). The V call is TRBV14, the J call TRBJ2-1; 7 bases align to TRBD1. Germline V lookup: CDR1 SGHDN, CDR2 FVKESK. This CDR3 has 15 residues. The V gene end was trimmed by 3 bases and the J gene end by 6 bases; junction bases not matched to a gene: 8. The DNA of the CDR3 is TGTGCCAGCAGCCAGTGGACAGGCCGGTCCAATGAGCAGTTCTTC. This sequence encodes CASSQWTGRSNEQFF.

The chain carries TRBV5-1 and TRBJ1-1; D is perhaps TRBD1 (6 bases). CDR1 is SGHRS, CDR2 YFSETQ, per germline. This CDR3 spans 14 amino acids. The V end was cut by 0 bases, the J end by 6 bases, with 12 bases between. For the CDR3, the DNA is TGCGCCAGCAGCTTGGGACAGGCTCTGTCTGAAGCTTTCTTT. It specifies CASSLGQALSEAFF.

There are a few counts of this clonotype. The J gene is TRBJ1-5, the V gene TRBV4-2; unclear D gene. Germline CDR1 is LGHNA and CDR2 is YNFKEQ. V lost 0 bases, J lost 7 bases, and 7 bases lay in between. This CDR3 is built from 13 residues. CDR3 nucleotide sequence: TGTGCCAGCAGCCAAGACCTGGGACAGCCCCAGCATTTT. This encodes CASSQDLGQPQHF.

This clonotype was counted at least ten times. CDR3 protein: CASRPIEGRINSPLHF. CDR3 nucleotides: TGTGCCAGCAGACCGATTGAGGGTCGGATTAATTCACCCCTCCACTTT. The V call is TRBV6-2 or TRBV6-3, the J call TRBJ1-6; D unclear. Germline values: CDR1 MNHEY, CDR2 SVGEGT. This CDR3 is built from 16 residues. V lost 6 bases, J lost 6 bases, and 18 bases lay in between.

This clonotype was counted only a few times. A much larger clone sits a single nucleotide away, making a read error possible. The rearrangement links TRBV5-6 to TRBJ1-6, with a possible D match to TRBD1 (6 bases). Between the trimmed V and J ends, which lost 2 bases and 0 bases, there was a span of 12 bases. Per the germline V gene, CDR1 is SGHDT and CDR2 is YYEEEE. CDR3 size: 17 residues. The CDR3 sequence is CASSFGGPGSYNSPLHF. DNA for the CDR3: TGTGCCAGCAGCTTCGGGGGGCCAGGCTCCTATAATTCACCCCTCCACTTT. Full variable domain (rest looked up from reference TRBV5-6 and TRBJ1-6): DAGVTQSPTHLIKTRGQQVTLRCSPKSGHDTVSWYQQALGQGPQFIFQYYEEEERQRGNFPDRFSGHQFPNYSSELNVNALLLGDSALYLCASSFGGPGSYNSPLHFGNGTRLTVT.